This is a list of T cell receptor beta chains from one sample in a study of cytomegalovirus exposure and HLA in healthy donors. Here immunoSEQ multiplex PCR was the method, and the copy in TCRdb shows in-frame clones only, minus some. The sample records over 95,000 clones, about 74% being singletons. Specimen: PBMCs. The receptors here all came from a female donor in good health and CMV-seronegative. Both conserved end residues are part of each CDR3. Fields, in order: CDR3 protein, CDR3 DNA, clone size, CDR3 length, J gene, D gene, V gene. A D gene is named only where the DNA matches it firmly. Part of the rows lack a size; the others show once, few, many or a class for expanded clones.

cdr3_aa: CASSEATGLAGFTDTQYF
cdr3_nt: TGTGCCAGCAGTGAAGCGACGGGGCTAGCGGGGTTCACAGATACGCAGTATTTT
clone_size: .
cdr3_length: 18
j_call: TRBJ2-3
d_call: TRBD2
v_call: TRBV2

cdr3_aa: CASSLRRGGGTDTQYF
cdr3_nt: TGTGCCAGCAGCTTAAGGCGGGGGGGCGGCACAGATACGCAGTATTTT
clone_size: .
cdr3_length: 16
j_call: TRBJ2-3
d_call: TRBD2
v_call: TRBV7-2

cdr3_aa: CASTRTGSYNEQFF
cdr3_nt: TGTGCCAGCACCCGGACAGGGTCCTACAATGAGCAGTTCTTC
clone_size: .
cdr3_length: 14
j_call: TRBJ2-1
d_call: TRBD1
v_call: TRBV2

cdr3_aa: CASSITLGQGPTGYTF
cdr3_nt: TGTGCCAGCAGCATCACACTGGGACAGGGGCCCACCGGCTACACCTTC
clone_size: .
cdr3_length: 16
j_call: TRBJ1-2
d_call: TRBD1
v_call: TRBV27

cdr3_aa: CASSQVRTGGKLDTEAFF
cdr3_nt: TGTGCCAGCAGCCAAGTCAGGACAGGGGGCAAGTTAGACACTGAAGCTTTCTTT
clone_size: .
cdr3_length: 18
j_call: TRBJ1-1
d_call: TRBD1
v_call: TRBV14

cdr3_aa: CASTPGTGHADTQYF
cdr3_nt: TGTGCCAGCACCCCCGGGACAGGGCATGCAGATACGCAGTATTTT
clone_size: many
cdr3_length: 15
j_call: TRBJ2-3
d_call: TRBD1
v_call: TRBV6-6

cdr3_aa: CASSPDFYEKLFF
cdr3_nt: TGTGCCAGTAGTCCGGACTTCTATGAAAAACTGTTTTTT
clone_size: once
cdr3_length: 13
j_call: TRBJ1-4
d_call: .
v_call: TRBV19

cdr3_aa: CAWSKTGGYGYTF
cdr3_nt: TGTGCCTGGAGTAAGACAGGGGGCTATGGCTACACCTTC
clone_size: .
cdr3_length: 13
j_call: TRBJ1-2
d_call: TRBD1
v_call: TRBV30

cdr3_aa: CASSFGGRETYEQYF
cdr3_nt: TGTGCCAGCAGTTTCGGGGGGCGCGAGACCTACGAGCAGTACTTC
clone_size: .
cdr3_length: 15
j_call: TRBJ2-7
d_call: .
v_call: TRBV27

cdr3_aa: CASSSSLAGGLNTQYF
cdr3_nt: TGTGCCAGCAGCTCCTCCCTAGCGGGGGGGCTAAATACGCAGTATTTT
clone_size: .
cdr3_length: 16
j_call: TRBJ2-3
d_call: TRBD2
v_call: TRBV5-4

cdr3_aa: CASRTPQGYSGNTIYF
cdr3_nt: TGTGCCAGCAGGACCCCACAGGGTTACTCTGGAAACACCATATATTTT
clone_size: .
cdr3_length: 16
j_call: TRBJ1-3
d_call: .
v_call: TRBV6-7

cdr3_aa: CAIEEAGLNTEAFF
cdr3_nt: TGTGCCATCGAGGAGGCCGGACTGAACACTGAAGCTTTCTTT
clone_size: .
cdr3_length: 14
j_call: TRBJ1-1
d_call: .
v_call: TRBV2

cdr3_aa: CASSSGLAGNFNEQFF
cdr3_nt: TGTGCCAGCAGCTCGGGACTAGCGGGGAACTTCAATGAGCAGTTCTTC
clone_size: .
cdr3_length: 16
j_call: TRBJ2-1
d_call: TRBD2
v_call: TRBV13

cdr3_aa: CASSRSTDTQYF
cdr3_nt: TGTGCCAGCAGTAGAAGCACAGATACGCAGTATTTT
clone_size: .
cdr3_length: 12
j_call: TRBJ2-3
d_call: .
v_call: TRBV7-6

cdr3_aa: CASSRRGGYGYTF
cdr3_nt: TGTGCCAGCAGTCGCCGGGGGGGCTATGGCTACACCTTC
clone_size: .
cdr3_length: 13
j_call: TRBJ1-2
d_call: .
v_call: TRBV27

cdr3_aa: CASSPSQGEANYGYTF
cdr3_nt: TGTGCCAGCAGTCCATCCCAGGGCGAAGCTAACTATGGCTACACCTTC
clone_size: .
cdr3_length: 16
j_call: TRBJ1-2
d_call: .
v_call: TRBV27

cdr3_aa: CASGTGTGGYGYTF
cdr3_nt: TGTGCCAGCGGGACCGGGACAGGGGGCTATGGCTACACCTTC
clone_size: .
cdr3_length: 14
j_call: TRBJ1-2
d_call: TRBD1
v_call: TRBV9

cdr3_aa: CASSDRDRGHSPLHF
cdr3_nt: TGTGCCAGCAGCGACCGGGACAGGGGGCATTCACCCCTCCACTTT
clone_size: few
cdr3_length: 15
j_call: TRBJ1-6
d_call: TRBD1
v_call: TRBV5-6

cdr3_aa: CASSQGQGPYEETQYF
cdr3_nt: TGCGCCAGCAGTCAAGGACAGGGGCCGTATGAAGAGACCCAGTACTTC
clone_size: .
cdr3_length: 16
j_call: TRBJ2-5
d_call: TRBD1
v_call: TRBV23-1

cdr3_aa: CASSPLAGGAAGELFF
cdr3_nt: TGTGCCAGCAGCCCCCTAGCGGGGGGCGCGGCCGGGGAGCTGTTTTTT
clone_size: .
cdr3_length: 16
j_call: TRBJ2-2
d_call: TRBD2
v_call: TRBV13

cdr3_aa: CASRFTLAVDSPLHF
cdr3_nt: TGTGCCAGCAGATTTACCTTGGCAGTTGATTCACCCCTCCACTTT
clone_size: once
cdr3_length: 15
j_call: TRBJ1-6
d_call: .
v_call: TRBV6-5

cdr3_aa: CATGRTSGGAGSGGELFF
cdr3_nt: TGTGCCACCGGGAGGACTAGCGGGGGCGCGGGGTCTGGCGGGGAGCTGTTTTTT
clone_size: .
cdr3_length: 18
j_call: TRBJ2-2
d_call: TRBD2
v_call: TRBV10-3

cdr3_aa: CSGQGARTDTQYF
cdr3_nt: TGCAGCGGACAGGGGGCGCGAACGGATACGCAGTATTTT
clone_size: .
cdr3_length: 13
j_call: TRBJ2-3
d_call: TRBD1
v_call: TRBV29-1

cdr3_aa: CASSLEIRGPNEKLFF
cdr3_nt: TGCGCCAGCAGCTTGGAGATTAGGGGCCCTAATGAAAAACTGTTTTTT
clone_size: few
cdr3_length: 16
j_call: TRBJ1-4
d_call: .
v_call: TRBV5-1

cdr3_aa: CASSLIRDREISPLHF
cdr3_nt: TGTGCCAGCAGCTTAATAAGGGACAGGGAGATTTCGCCCCTCCACTTT
clone_size: .
cdr3_length: 16
j_call: TRBJ1-6
d_call: TRBD1
v_call: TRBV7-9

cdr3_aa: CASSTPRDGTGYNSPLHF
cdr3_nt: TGTGCCAGCAGCACTCCCAGGGACGGGACAGGTTATAATTCACCCCTCCACTTT
clone_size: .
cdr3_length: 18
j_call: TRBJ1-6
d_call: TRBD1
v_call: TRBV11-2

cdr3_aa: CSSSVLGGYEQYF
cdr3_nt: TGTTCCAGCAGCGTTTTGGGGGGCTACGAGCAGTACTTC
clone_size: .
cdr3_length: 13
j_call: TRBJ2-7
d_call: .
v_call: TRBV7-9

cdr3_aa: CASSVAPRTITGELFF
cdr3_nt: TGTGCCAGCAGCGTAGCCCCGCGGACAATCACCGGGGAGCTGTTTTTT
clone_size: .
cdr3_length: 16
j_call: TRBJ2-2
d_call: .
v_call: TRBV9

cdr3_aa: CASSSGLPSYEQYF
cdr3_nt: TGTGCCAGCAGCTCGGGACTCCCTTCCTACGAGCAGTACTTC
clone_size: once
cdr3_length: 14
j_call: TRBJ2-7
d_call: .
v_call: TRBV7-2

cdr3_aa: CASSLQAGGPTDTQYF
cdr3_nt: TGTGCCAGCAGCTTACAAGCGGGGGGGCCAACAGATACGCAGTATTTT
clone_size: .
cdr3_length: 16
j_call: TRBJ2-3
d_call: TRBD2
v_call: TRBV7-9

cdr3_aa: CAWSPVGPLSNQPQHF
cdr3_nt: TGTGCCTGGAGCCCGGTTGGGCCCCTTAGCAATCAGCCCCAGCATTTT
clone_size: .
cdr3_length: 16
j_call: TRBJ1-5
d_call: .
v_call: TRBV30

cdr3_aa: CASSPQTAYEQYF
cdr3_nt: TGTGCCAGCAGCCCACAGACCGCCTACGAGCAGTACTTC
clone_size: .
cdr3_length: 13
j_call: TRBJ2-7
d_call: .
v_call: TRBV5-4

cdr3_aa: CASSQELAGGQETQYF
cdr3_nt: TGCGCCAGCAGCCAAGAATTAGCGGGGGGGCAAGAGACCCAGTACTTC
clone_size: few
cdr3_length: 16
j_call: TRBJ2-5
d_call: TRBD2
v_call: TRBV4-1

cdr3_aa: CATLEGGDYNEQFF
cdr3_nt: TGTGCCACCCTAGAGGGGGGGGACTACAATGAGCAGTTCTTC
clone_size: .
cdr3_length: 14
j_call: TRBJ2-1
d_call: .
v_call: TRBV19

cdr3_aa: CASSIDPEGEEAFF
cdr3_nt: TGTGCCAGTAGTATAGACCCCGAGGGAGAAGAAGCTTTCTTT
clone_size: .
cdr3_length: 14
j_call: TRBJ1-1
d_call: .
v_call: TRBV19

cdr3_aa: CASSYSAGEGTETQYF
cdr3_nt: TGTGCCAGCAGTTACTCGGCGGGGGAGGGTACAGAGACCCAGTACTTC
clone_size: .
cdr3_length: 16
j_call: TRBJ2-5
d_call: TRBD2
v_call: TRBV6-5

cdr3_aa: CSAATDTQYF
cdr3_nt: TGCAGTGCCGCGACAGATACGCAGTATTTT
clone_size: .
cdr3_length: 10
j_call: TRBJ2-3
d_call: .
v_call: TRBV20-1

cdr3_aa: CASSSMGGLSTEAFF
cdr3_nt: TGTGCCAGCAGCTCTATGGGGGGGCTGAGCACTGAAGCTTTCTTT
clone_size: .
cdr3_length: 15
j_call: TRBJ1-1
d_call: .
v_call: TRBV7-8

cdr3_aa: CASSLVGGLYNEQFF
cdr3_nt: TGTGCCAGCAGTTTAGTTGGGGGCCTTTACAATGAGCAGTTCTTC
clone_size: .
cdr3_length: 15
j_call: TRBJ2-1
d_call: .
v_call: TRBV28

cdr3_aa: CSASTLGEQYF
cdr3_nt: TGCAGTGCTAGTACCCTCGGCGAGCAGTACTTC
clone_size: .
cdr3_length: 11
j_call: TRBJ2-7
d_call: .
v_call: TRBV20-1

cdr3_aa: CAWGDWNTEAFF
cdr3_nt: TGTGCCTGGGGTGACTGGAACACTGAAGCTTTCTTT
clone_size: .
cdr3_length: 12
j_call: TRBJ1-1
d_call: .
v_call: TRBV30

cdr3_aa: CASSVAGDSSYEQYF
cdr3_nt: TGTGCCAGCAGCGTAGCGGGGGATTCGTCCTACGAGCAGTACTTC
clone_size: .
cdr3_length: 15
j_call: TRBJ2-7
d_call: .
v_call: TRBV9

cdr3_aa: CASSLSRATQETQYF
cdr3_nt: TGTGCCAGCAGTTTGAGCAGGGCTACCCAAGAGACCCAGTACTTC
clone_size: .
cdr3_length: 15
j_call: TRBJ2-5
d_call: .
v_call: TRBV6-5

cdr3_aa: CASSRAGAYEQYF
cdr3_nt: TGTGCCAGCAGTCGCGCCGGGGCCTACGAGCAGTACTTC
clone_size: .
cdr3_length: 13
j_call: TRBJ2-7
d_call: .
v_call: TRBV6-5

cdr3_aa: CAWSPRRVAPKAFF
cdr3_nt: TGTGCCTGGAGTCCGCGGCGGGTGGCTCCCAAAGCTTTCTTT
clone_size: few
cdr3_length: 14
j_call: TRBJ1-1
d_call: .
v_call: TRBV30

cdr3_aa: CASRNTNQPQHF
cdr3_nt: TGTGCCAGCAGGAACACCAATCAGCCCCAGCATTTT
clone_size: .
cdr3_length: 12
j_call: TRBJ1-5
d_call: .
v_call: TRBV28

cdr3_aa: CASSLSVAAQEQFF
cdr3_nt: TGTGCCAGCAGCTTGTCTGTAGCGGCCCAAGAGCAGTTCTTC
clone_size: few
cdr3_length: 14
j_call: TRBJ2-1
d_call: .
v_call: TRBV5-4

cdr3_aa: CASGWDSLMNTEAFF
cdr3_nt: TGCGCCAGCGGCTGGGACAGCTTAATGAACACTGAAGCTTTCTTT
clone_size: few
cdr3_length: 15
j_call: TRBJ1-1
d_call: TRBD1
v_call: TRBV10-2

cdr3_aa: CASSSGTGIGGYTF
cdr3_nt: TGTGCCAGCAGCTCCGGGACAGGGATTGGTGGCTACACCTTC
clone_size: once
cdr3_length: 14
j_call: TRBJ1-2
d_call: TRBD1
v_call: TRBV7-6

cdr3_aa: CASREDYEQYF
cdr3_nt: TGTGCCAGTAGGGAGGACTACGAGCAGTACTTC
clone_size: .
cdr3_length: 11
j_call: TRBJ2-7
d_call: .
v_call: TRBV19